This T cell receptor beta chain was retrieved from a study of spatial heterogeneity in lung cancer. In this sample, this clonotype turned up a few times. MiXCR, run by TCRdb on the 5' RACE reads, gives a single entry per CDR3 protein. The sample consists of 40,000 to 50,000 distinct CDR3 sequences, roughly 7.6% of them appearing once. The time point: sample taken at primary tumor resection. Frozen PBMC, nontumor lung or tumor provided whole RNA, which was sequenced unsorted. Germline V CDR1 and CDR2: MDHEN, SYDVKM. The ends lost 5 bases at V and 1 base at J; junction bases unmatched: 8. The CDR3 consists of 18 residues.

The sequence derives from a female donor with early-stage non-small cell lung cancer. The chain is built from TRBV28 and TRBJ2-3; 14 bases line up with TRBD2. Sequencing used PBMCs, obtained at surgery. CDR3 DNA: TGTGCCAGCAGTAAGACTAGCGGGGGGGCCTGGGGCACAGATACGCAGTATTTT. Translating it yields CASSKTSGGAWGTDTQYF.